The 23 T cell receptor beta chains listed next were all sequenced from one sample in a study of blood T cells in healthy people across ages. It was with a sample-barcoded 5' primer and a J-beta primer mix that a second PCR of roughly 6 to 11 cycles was run. TCRdb re-called the 5' RACE reads with MiXCR, one entry per CDR3 protein. The repertoire holds about 1.5 million distinct CDR3 sequences, around 40% seen once, with 4% in the top ten. Sequenced input: blood. All receptors come from a woman aged 18-30 years in good health.

The gene calls are TRBV6-6 and TRBJ2-1, with D maybe TRBD2 (5 bases). Germline loops: CDR1 MNHNY, CDR2 SVGAGI (reference sequence). Trimming took off 2 bases at V and 5 bases at J, with 10 bases between the two ends. CDR3 length: 14 residues. The DNA for the CDR3 is TGTGCCAGCAGTTACGAGGGCCTTCACAATGAGCAGTTCTTC. Its protein product is CASSYEGLHNEQFF.

This clonotype has only a few counts. The DNA for the CDR3 is TGTGCCAGCAGCGCTCACCCTCAGGGATTCCCCTACAATGAGCAGTTCTTC. Its protein is CASSAHPQGFPYNEQFF. V gene TRBV7-3 combines with J gene TRBJ2-1, with D perhaps TRBD1 (5 bases). The CDR3 contains 17 residues. CDR1 SGHTA and CDR2 FQGTGA come from the germline V gene. The ends were cut back, 5 bases at V and 2 bases at J, with 19 bases in the middle.

The sample holds a few counts of this clonotype. The chain has TRBV28 and TRBJ1-5; D perhaps matches TRBD1 (5 bases). This CDR3 comprises 15 residues. The V and J ends lost 5 bases and 2 bases respectively, with 13 bases between them. Germline loops: CDR1 MDHEN, CDR2 SYDVKM. CDR3 bases: TGTGCCAGCAGTGCCCTCCGGGGACGCAATCAGCCCCAGCATTTT. Translating gives CASSALRGRNQPQHF.

There are a few counts of this clonotype. This sequence joins TRBV6-2 or TRBV6-3 and TRBJ2-5, with 8 positions matching TRBD2. CDR1 MNHEY and CDR2 SVGEGT come from the germline V gene. V dropped 0 bases and J dropped 5; count of bases not matched to a gene: 8. This CDR3 region has 16 residues. DNA for the CDR3: TGTGCCAGCAGTTACTCGGGACTAGTACTTTCGGAGACCCAGTACTTC. Its translation: CASSYSGLVLSETQYF.

The CDR3 DNA reads as TGTGCCAGCAGCACACGGGAAAAGATAGGCAATGAGCAGTTCTTC. Residues: CASSTREKIGNEQFF. J is TRBJ2-1 and V is TRBV9; tentative D call: TRBD2 (5 bases). This CDR3 comprises 15 residues. V lost 4 bases and J 6 bases, leaving 17 bases between the germline ends. Germline CDR1 SGDLS, CDR2 YYNGEE.

This clonotype has more than one count but fewer than ten. This sequence joins TRBV3-1 and TRBJ2-7; 13 bases line up with TRBD2. Germline V gives CDR1 LGHDT, CDR2 YNNKEL (reference sequence). The J segment lost 2 bases and the V segment lost 5 bases, leaving 3 bases of the junction unmatched. The CDR3 covers 15 residues. The DNA of the CDR3 is TGTGCCAGCAGCGAGACTAGCGGGGGGACCTACGAGCAGTACTTC. Protein product: CASSETSGGTYEQYF.

This clonotype was counted a few times. The chain couples TRBV27 to TRBJ1-1; perhaps TRBD1 as D (5 bases). CDR1 is MNHEY and CDR2 is SMNVEV in the germline V gene (reference sequence). V was shortened by 6 bases and J by 7 bases, with 12 bases between the two germline ends. CDR3 length: 12 amino acids. DNA of the CDR3: TGTGCCAGCAGGCCAGGGTGGGGTGAAGCTTTCTTT. Translating gives CASRPGWGEAFF.

This clonotype was observed many times. The rearrangement uses TRBV12-3 or TRBV12-4 and TRBJ1-2; D not resolved. The CDR3 totals 11 residues. V lost 1 base to trimming and J lost 7 bases, with 4 bases between them. CDR3 in DNA: TGTGCCAGCAGTTTAGGTAGTGGCTACACCTTC. This sequence encodes CASSLGSGYTF.

This clonotype turned up a few times. The J gene is TRBJ2-7, the V gene TRBV6-2 or TRBV6-3; 7 bases agree with TRBD1. The CDR3 loop spans 13 amino acids. V trimming: 6 bases; J trimming: 2 bases; junction bases outside the gene matches: 4. Germline V gene sequence: CDR1 MNHEY, CDR2 SVGEGT. The chain's CDR3 is CASRRDRTYEQYF. The CDR3 DNA sequence: TGTGCCAGCAGAAGGGACAGAACCTACGAGCAGTACTTC.

This chain links TRBV12-5 with TRBJ1-2; TRBD1 agrees at 7 bases. The junction had 13 bases not matched to a gene; V was cut back by 8 bases and J by 4 bases. Germline assignment: CDR1 LGHNT and CDR2 FRNRAP. The CDR3 length is 15 residues. The CDR3 is CASNRRAGGSYGYTF. The CDR3 nucleotides read TGTGCTAGTAATAGAAGGGCAGGGGGGTCCTATGGCTACACCTTC.

The chain couples TRBV29-1 to TRBJ2-6, with D tentatively TRBD1 (5 bases). Trimming took off 1 base at V and 1 base at J, with 11 bases between the two ends. This CDR3 has 16 residues. The germline V gene has CDR1 SQVTM and CDR2 ANQGSEA. CDR3: CSVEASTVSGANVLTF. CDR3 bases: TGCAGCGTTGAAGCCTCGACAGTATCTGGGGCCAACGTCCTGACTTTC.

This clonotype was seen a handful of times. The chain recombines TRBV27 with TRBJ1-2; D may be TRBD1 (6 bases). Germline CDR1 is MNHEY and CDR2 is SMNVEV (reference sequence). V was clipped by 7 bases and J by 8 bases, with 17 bases between them. CDR3 size: 13 residues. The CDR3 loop reads CASTSTTGTGYTF. The CDR3 DNA sequence: TGTGCCAGCACCTCAACTACAGGGACCGGCTACACCTTC.

This clonotype was observed a few times. CDR3 residues: CASSRDSPGELFF. The DNA for the CDR3 is TGTGCCAGCAGTCGCGACAGTCCCGGGGAGCTGTTTTTT. The rearrangement uses TRBV12-3 or TRBV12-4 and TRBJ2-2, with D possibly TRBD1 on 5 matching bases. V lost 5 bases and J 6 bases, leaving 10 bases between the germline ends. The CDR3 runs to 13 residues.

The chain links TRBV25-1 to TRBJ2-5; 8 positions match TRBD1. J gave up 1 base and V 6 bases, and 7 bases lay outside the gene matches. The germline V gene has CDR1 MGHDK and CDR2 SYGVNS. The CDR3 covers 15 residues. The CDR3 DNA sequence: TGTGCCAGCAGCAAAACAGGGGGTGGCCAAGAGACCCAGTACTTC. It encodes CASSKTGGGQETQYF.

CDR3: CATEGQGIRGEQFF. In DNA form, the CDR3 reads TGTGCCACCGAGGGACAGGGGATACGGGGAGAGCAGTTCTTC. V and J are TRBV24-1 and TRBJ2-1; 10 positions agree with TRBD1. The V and J ends lost 9 bases and 10 bases, in that order; junction bases with no gene match: 11. This CDR3 region has 14 residues. CDR1 KGHDR and CDR2 SFDVKD come from the germline V gene.

The genes are TRBV18 and TRBJ1-1, with TRBD1 identical over 7 bases. This CDR3 contains 14 residues. CDR1 and CDR2 from the germline V gene are KGHSH and LQKENI. J lost 8 bases, V lost 3 bases, and 9 bases had no gene match. The CDR3 loop is CASSPDATGSEAFF. The DNA for the CDR3 is TGTGCCAGCTCACCTGATGCGACAGGGAGCGAAGCTTTCTTT.

In this sample, this clonotype turned up many times. The chain uses TRBV6-2 or TRBV6-3 and TRBJ2-1; 8 nucleotides match TRBD2. V gave up 4 bases and J gave up 8 bases; unmatched junction bases: 1. The CDR3 covers 12 residues. The germline V gene has CDR1 MNHEY and CDR2 SVGEGT. The CDR3: CASSSGGDEQFF. The CDR3 nucleotides are TGTGCCAGCAGTTCCGGGGGGGATGAGCAGTTCTTC.

The table lists this clonotype with a few counts. The CDR3 sequence is CASSLGLGLAGGNEQFF. The CDR3 DNA is TGTGCCAGCAGCTTAGGTCTAGGACTAGCGGGAGGTAATGAGCAGTTCTTC. The chain uses TRBV7-9 and TRBJ2-1; TRBD2 matches 14 bases. Germline CDR1 reads SEHNR; CDR2 reads FQNEAQ (reference sequence). The CDR3 loop spans 17 amino acids. With 1 base clipped from V and 7 bases from J, the junction kept 6 bases outside the gene matches.

The V call is TRBV20-1, the J call TRBJ2-7; possible D gene TRBD1, 6 bases. The V and J ends lost 0 bases and 4 bases respectively, with 13 bases between them. The CDR3 has 14 residues. Looked up from germline, CDR1 is DFQATT and CDR2 is SNEGSKA (reference sequence). The CDR3 reads CSARDGTRGYEQYF. The CDR3 DNA reads TGCAGTGCTAGAGACGGGACACGTGGGTACGAGCAGTACTTC.

This chain links TRBV7-2 with TRBJ1-2; D ambiguous. The length of the CDR3 is 14 residues. Germline V gives CDR1 SGHTA, CDR2 FQGNSA. V lost 2 bases and J lost 3, with 10 bases in between. The CDR3 DNA reads TGTGCCAGCAGCTTAAAAGGGCCGTACTATGGCTACACCTTC. Residues: CASSLKGPYYGYTF. The variable domain in full, with the rest retrieved from reference TRBV7-2 and TRBJ1-2, is GAGVSQSPSNKVTEKGKDVELRCDPISGHTALYWYRQSLGQGLEFLIYFQGNSAPDKSGLPSDRFSAERTGGSVSTLTIQRTQQEDSAVYLCASSLKGPYYGYTFGSGTRLTVV.

The chain has TRBV7-2 and TRBJ2-1, with 12 bases identical to TRBD2. Germline values: CDR1 SGHTA, CDR2 FQGNSA. The CDR3 sequence is 17 residues long. V lost 4 bases and J lost 9; bases outside the gene matches: 13. This CDR3 is CASSSLAGGPLVREQFF. The DNA for the CDR3 is TGTGCCAGCAGCTCGCTAGCGGGAGGGCCGCTCGTACGTGAGCAGTTCTTC.

This clonotype was seen a handful of times. The chain is built from TRBV28 and TRBJ2-5, with D possibly matching TRBD2 (5 bases). Germline V gene sequence: CDR1 MDHEN, CDR2 SYDVKM. CDR3 size: 13 residues. Trimming left V 1 base short and J 11 bases short, with 14 bases between. CDR3 DNA: TGTGCCAGCAGTTTATTGCTCCTGAGGGAGCAGTACTTC. Its translation is CASSLLLLREQYF. Full variable domain (outside the CDR3, taken from reference TRBV28 and TRBJ2-5): DVKVTQSSRYLVKRTGEKVFLECVQDMDHENMFWYRQDPGLGLRLIYFSYDVKMKEKGDIPEGYSVSREKKERFSLILESASTNQTSMYLCASSLLLLREQYFGPGTRLLVL.

The chain is built from TRBV5-6 and TRBJ2-2, with D possibly being TRBD2 (5 bases). V lost 0 bases, J lost 6 bases, and 15 bases lay in between. The CDR3 runs to 16 residues. Germline-derived CDR1 and CDR2 are SGHDT and YYEEEE. The chain's CDR3 is CASSLALEGSAGELFF. The CDR3 nucleotides read TGTGCCAGCAGCTTGGCTCTAGAGGGTTCGGCCGGGGAGCTGTTTTTT.